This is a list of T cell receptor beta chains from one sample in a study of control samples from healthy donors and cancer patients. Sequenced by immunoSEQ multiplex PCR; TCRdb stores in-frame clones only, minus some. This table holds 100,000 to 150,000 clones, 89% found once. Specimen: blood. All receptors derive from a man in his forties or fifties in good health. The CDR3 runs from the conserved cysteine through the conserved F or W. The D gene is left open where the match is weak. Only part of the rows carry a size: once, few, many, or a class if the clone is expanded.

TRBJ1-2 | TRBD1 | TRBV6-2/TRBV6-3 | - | CASSYSTAGGTYGYTF | TGTGCCAGCAGTTACTCGACGGCAGGGGGCACCTATGGCTACACCTTC
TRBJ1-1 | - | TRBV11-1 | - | CASSLALTVNTEAFF | TGTGCCAGCAGCTTAGCGCTTACCGTGAACACTGAAGCTTTCTTT
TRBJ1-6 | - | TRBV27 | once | CASSLGIRENSPLHF | TGTGCCAGCAGTTTAGGCATCCGAGAGAATTCACCCCTCCACTTT
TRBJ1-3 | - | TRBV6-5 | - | CASSYNPSSGNTIYF | TGTGCCAGCAGTTACAACCCGAGCTCTGGAAACACCATATATTTT
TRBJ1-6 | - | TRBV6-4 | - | CASNVRSSYNSPLHF | TGTGCCAGCAATGTCCGGAGCTCCTATAATTCACCCCTCCACTTT
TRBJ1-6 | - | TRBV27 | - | CASSTAGVNSPLHF | TGTGCCAGCAGTACAGCAGGGGTTAATTCACCCCTCCACTTT
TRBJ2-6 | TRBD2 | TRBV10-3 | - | CAISARSGGAGANVLTF | TGTGCCATCAGTGCCCGTAGCGGGGGTGCTGGGGCCAACGTCCTGACTTTC
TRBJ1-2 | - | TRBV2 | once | CASTERVNAGYTF | TGTGCCAGCACCGAAAGGGTAAACGCTGGCTACACCTTC
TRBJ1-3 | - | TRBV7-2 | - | CASSVAGAGNTIYF | TGTGCCAGCAGCGTAGCAGGGGCTGGAAACACCATATATTTT
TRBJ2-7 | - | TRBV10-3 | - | CAISEGVRGRGAYEQYF | TGTGCCATCAGTGAGGGTGTTCGGGGGCGCGGGGCCTACGAGCAGTACTTC
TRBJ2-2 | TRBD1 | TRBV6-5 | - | CASSRLQGDTGELFF | TGTGCCAGCAGTAGACTACAGGGGGACACCGGGGAGCTGTTTTTT
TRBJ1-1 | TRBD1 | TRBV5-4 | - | CASRQDRAGTEAFF | TGTGCCAGCAGACAAGACAGGGCGGGGACTGAAGCTTTCTTT
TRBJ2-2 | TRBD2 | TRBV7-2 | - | CASSSTTLAGDSNTGELFF | TGTGCCAGCAGCTCAACGACACTAGCGGGGGACTCGAACACCGGGGAGCTGTTTTTT
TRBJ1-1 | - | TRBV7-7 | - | CASSLTRESTEAFF | TGTGCCAGCAGCTTAACCAGGGAAAGTACTGAAGCTTTCTTT
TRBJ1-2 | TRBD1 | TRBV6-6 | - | CASSSTGSGGYTF | TGTGCCAGCAGTTCGACAGGGTCGGGTGGCTACACCTTC
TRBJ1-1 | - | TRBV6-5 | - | CASRPTGNTEAFF | TGTGCCAGCAGACCTACAGGGAACACTGAAGCTTTCTTT
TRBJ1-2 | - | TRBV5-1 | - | CASSLSGVDYGYTF | TGCGCCAGCAGCTTGTCAGGGGTAGACTATGGCTACACCTTC